This T cell receptor (beta chain) is from a study of T cells in localized non-small cell lung cancer. J lost 3 bases, V lost 5 bases, and 14 bases had no gene match. CDR3 size: 19 residues. Looked up from germline, CDR1 is PRHDT and CDR2 is FYEKMQ (reference sequence). Study-wide results and limits: Blood T cell density predicted longer survival; adjacent-lung clonality, shorter. Across samples, adjacent lung featured a median roughly 60 of the top 100 tumor clones. Clonality peaked in uninvolved adjacent lung rather than tumor. Multi-region tumor sequencing was not done, so intratumor heterogeneity could not be excluded.

About this clone itself: Its antigen is unidentified.

Using immunoSEQ multiplex PCR, the repertoire was profiled, and TCRdb retains in-frame clones only, with some absent. This sample has about 27,000 clones, with about 85% found just once. V gene TRBV13 combines with J gene TRBJ2-3, with 13 positions matching TRBD2. The origin of this receptor is a female donor aged 60 or older with stage II squamous cell lung carcinoma. The sample was peripheral blood, taken before any cancer treatment. DNA of the CDR3: TGTGCCAGCAGCAGCAGGCCCGGACTAGCGGGAGCGGGTACAGATACGCAGTATTTT. Translating gives CASSSRPGLAGAGTDTQYF.